Listed here are 27 T cell receptor beta chains from one sample, sequenced in a study of cytomegalovirus exposure and HLA in healthy donors. PCR employed 60 Vbeta and 13 Jbeta primers. Using immunoSEQ multiplex PCR, the repertoire was profiled, and TCRdb retains in-frame clones only, with some absent. Among almost 200,000 clones listed, about four fifths were seen once. The sample taken for sequencing was PBMCs. Receptor source: a male donor in good health and CMV-seropositive.

The rearrangement joins TRBV5-1 to TRBJ1-4; D is undetermined. Per germline, CDR1 SGHRS and CDR2 YFSETQ. V was shortened by 0 bases and J by 8 bases, with 17 bases between the two germline ends. There are 16 residues in the CDR3. In DNA form, the CDR3 reads TGCGCCAGCAGCTTGGCTCTCGACACTGGGTACGAAAAACTGTTTTTT. Protein: CASSLALDTGYEKLFF.

The chain employs TRBV5-4 and TRBJ2-2; tentative D call: TRBD2 (5 bases). Trimming shortened V by 4 bases and J by 5 bases, and 18 bases separated the two germline ends. Germline CDR1 SGHNT, CDR2 YYREEE (reference sequence). There are 16 residues in the CDR3. As DNA, the CDR3 is TGTGCCAGCAGCCCCGGGATCGGAAAAGGGACCGGGGAGCTGTTTTTT. This gives the protein CASSPGIGKGTGELFF.

This clone was observed once. The gene calls are TRBV6-8 and TRBJ1-2, with 7 bases lining up with TRBD1. Trimming at V came to 8 bases and at J to 4 bases, leaving 4 bases not matched to a gene. The CDR3 sequence is 12 residues long. Germline V gene sequence: CDR1 MNHGY, CDR2 SAAAGT. CDR3 bases: TGTGCCAGCTATGACAGGGCCTATGGCTACACCTTC. It specifies CASYDRAYGYTF.

The rearrangement uses TRBV4-3 and TRBJ2-1; TRBD1 is a possible D gene (6 bases). V was clipped by 7 bases and J by 0 bases, with 13 bases between them. The length of the CDR3 is 15 residues. Looked up from germline, CDR1 is LGHNA and CDR2 is YSLEER. The CDR3 is CASTQDSSSYNEQFF. CDR3 DNA: TGCGCCAGCACCCAGGACAGTTCCTCCTACAATGAGCAGTTCTTC.

The gene calls are TRBV21-1 and TRBJ2-2; TRBD2 was called by the table and not checked on the DNA. TRBV21-1 is classified as a pseudogene. CDR3 length equals 15 residues. In DNA form, the CDR3 reads TGTGCCAGCAGCAAAGAGTGGGGGGTCAGCGGGGAGCTGTTTTTT. Its translation: CASSKEWGVSGELFF.

In its sample, this clone was seen a few times. The chain recombines TRBV18 with TRBJ1-5; D might be TRBD1 (6 bases). Germline V gives CDR1 KGHSH, CDR2 LQKENI. The CDR3 is 15 amino acids. The germline V and J ends were trimmed by 4 bases and 1 base, with 11 bases remaining between them. The CDR3 here is CASSLSGQSNQPQHF. The CDR3 DNA is TGTGCCAGCTCACTATCTGGACAGAGCAATCAGCCCCAGCATTTT.

The chain uses TRBV19 and TRBJ1-1, with 8 bases lining up with TRBD1. The CDR3 spans 16 residues. Germline loops: CDR1 LNHDA, CDR2 SQIVND (reference sequence). With V trimmed by 4 bases and J by 1 base, 8 bases remained unmatched. The CDR3 DNA sequence: TGTGCCAGTAGTACGGGGTCAGGGGGCCCGAACACTGAAGCTTTCTTT. It translates to CASSTGSGGPNTEAFF.

The chain combines TRBV18 with TRBJ2-2; TRBD1 might be the D (6 bases). This CDR3 has 16 residues. From germline, CDR1 is KGHSH and CDR2 LQKENI. Trimming shortened V by 3 bases and J by 4 bases, and 15 bases separated the two germline ends. CDR3 region: CASSPFRGASTGELFF. CDR3 nucleotide sequence: TGTGCCAGCTCACCGTTCAGGGGAGCCTCCACCGGGGAGCTGTTTTTT. The variable domain in full, completed from reference TRBV18 and TRBJ2-2, reads NAGVMQNPRHLVRRRGQEARLRCSPMKGHSHVYWYRQLPEEGLKFMVYLQKENIIDESGMPKERFSAEFPKEGPSILRIQQVVRGDSAAYFCASSPFRGASTGELFFGEGSRLTVL.

The chain couples TRBV27 to TRBJ2-1; 9 nucleotides match TRBD2. The CDR3 consists of 12 residues. V was clipped by 2 bases and J by 15 bases; unmatched bases: 5. The germline gives CDR1 MNHEY, CDR2 SMNVEV (reference sequence). CDR3 bases: TGTGCCAGCAGTTTAGGGGCGGGAGGGGCGTTCTTC. It codes for CASSLGAGGAFF.

The chain carries TRBV15 and TRBJ2-3; no clear D gene. The CDR3 totals 15 residues. Trimming removed 1 base at V and 2 bases at J, with 10 bases between. Germline lookup yields CDR1 LNHNV and CDR2 YYDKDF (reference sequence). CDR3 amino acids: CATSRVQTNTDTQYF. CDR3 bases: TGTGCCACCAGCAGAGTACAGACAAACACAGATACGCAGTATTTT.

As concerns this clone: A read error may produce the germline difference seen at one junction end. The chain links TRBV7-9 to TRBJ1-1; 9 bases match TRBD1. The germline V gene has CDR1 SEHNR and CDR2 FQNEAQ (reference sequence). CDR3 length equals 15 residues. In DNA, the CDR3 is TGTTCCAGCAGCGCTGGACAGGGGAGGAACACTGAAGCTTTCTTT. The encoded protein is CSSSAGQGRNTEAFF.

This chain uses TRBV7-2 with TRBJ2-1, with D tentatively TRBD2 (7 bases). The CDR3 has 16 amino acids. The germline CDR1 and CDR2 sequences are SGHTA and FQGNSA. V lost 4 bases, J lost 4 bases, and 17 bases lay in between. CDR3 DNA: TGTGCCAGCAGCTACAAAGGGGGAGGGGGATACAATGAGCAGTTCTTC. Its protein product is CASSYKGGGGYNEQFF.

The chain links TRBV19 to TRBJ2-2, with TRBD2 matching over 10 bases. Germline V gene lookup returns CDR1 LNHDA and CDR2 SQIVND (reference sequence). Trimming at V came to 4 bases and at J to 5 bases, leaving 7 bases not matched to a gene. The CDR3 has 16 amino acids. The DNA of the CDR3 is TGTGCCAGTAGTAGACCTAGCGGGAGTGCTACCGGGGAGCTGTTTTTT. It is translated as CASSRPSGSATGELFF.

V usage is TRBV28 and J usage is TRBJ2-7; 11 bases are a match to TRBD2. Looked up from germline, CDR1 is MDHEN and CDR2 is SYDVKM. CDR3 length: 18 residues. V was pared by 1 base and J by 4 bases, with 12 bases of the junction left unmatched. CDR3 in amino acids: CASSLSSGRHLGRYEQYF. CDR3 DNA: TGTGCCAGCAGTTTATCTAGCGGGAGGCACCTGGGGAGATACGAGCAGTACTTC.

The chain uses TRBV4-3 and TRBJ1-2; the D gene is possibly TRBD1 (5 bases). Germline V lookup: CDR1 LGHNA, CDR2 YSLEER. V lost 0 bases and J 4 bases, leaving 12 bases between the germline ends. There are 15 residues in the CDR3. The CDR3 region has the DNA TGCGCCAGCAGCCAAGATCGACGGGGGACCTATGGCTACACCTTC. Protein product: CASSQDRRGTYGYTF.

The rearrangement uses TRBV7-9 and TRBJ1-3, with D uncertain. The CDR3 sequence is 14 residues long. From germline, CDR1 is SEHNR and CDR2 FQNEAQ (reference sequence). V was trimmed by 5 bases and J by 0 bases, leaving 8 bases between them. The CDR3 loop reads CASSLDISGNTIYF. In nucleotides, the CDR3 is TGTGCCAGCAGCCTCGACATCTCTGGAAACACCATATATTTT.

This clone was seen a few times. The chain employs TRBV4-1 and TRBJ1-2, with D possibly being TRBD1 (6 bases). Germline V gives CDR1 MGHRA, CDR2 YSYEKL. V lost 0 bases to trimming and J lost 0 bases, with 14 bases between them. This CDR3 contains 17 residues. CDR3: CASSQEGRGGTNYGYTF. The CDR3 nucleotides read TGCGCCAGCAGCCAAGAAGGCAGGGGAGGGACTAACTATGGCTACACCTTC.

The J gene is TRBJ1-4, the V gene TRBV4-3; weak D call: TRBD1 (6 bases). The V gene lost 0 bases and the J gene lost 7 bases, with 18 bases spanning the gap. The CDR3 totals 17 residues. Germline values: CDR1 LGHNA, CDR2 YSLEER. CDR3 DNA sequence: TGCGCCAGCAGCCAAGATTATGGTACTGTGGACAGTGAAAAACTGTTTTTT. This codes for CASSQDYGTVDSEKLFF.

The V gene is TRBV21-1, the J gene TRBJ1-5; the D call of TRBD1 is as the table states it, not checked on the DNA. TRBV21-1 is an annotated pseudogene. This CDR3 comprises 16 residues. CDR3: CASSKADRGSNQPQHF. CDR3 DNA sequence: TGTGCCAGCAGCAAAGCGGACAGGGGAAGCAATCAGCCCCAGCATTTT.

The rearrangement joins TRBV6-1 to TRBJ2-3; 8 bases are shared with TRBD1. The germline CDR1 and CDR2 sequences are MNHNS and SASEGT. V lost 6 bases and J lost 5; bases outside the gene matches: 7. The CDR3 consists of 14 residues. CDR3 sequence (DNA): TGTGCCAGCAGAGCAGGGGGCGGTCAAGATACGCAGTATTTT. This translates into CASRAGGGQDTQYF.

The rearrangement joins TRBV10-2 to TRBJ1-5; D gene ambiguous. The germline CDR1 and CDR2 sequences are WSHSY and SAAADI. This CDR3 comprises 16 residues. The V and J ends lost 2 bases and 6 bases respectively, with 17 bases between them. CDR3: CASSEGTEGWVQPQHF. Here the CDR3 DNA reads TGCGCCAGCAGTGAGGGTACGGAGGGTTGGGTTCAGCCCCAGCATTTT.

The rearrangement links TRBV4-3 to TRBJ2-1, with 9 bases aligning to TRBD2. Trimming cost V 1 base and J 12 bases; bases outside gene matches: 13. The V gene's germline CDR1 is LGHNA and CDR2 YSLEER. CDR3 length equals 16 residues. The CDR3 sequence: CASSQAVGSGGMGQFF. The CDR3 DNA follows: TGCGCCAGCAGCCAAGCGGTTGGTAGCGGGGGAATGGGGCAGTTCTTC.

V gene TRBV5-4 combines with J gene TRBJ2-1, with TRBD2 as a possible D gene (6 bases). CDR1 SGHNT and CDR2 YYREEE come from the germline V gene (reference sequence). The ends were cut back, 4 bases at V and 12 bases at J, with 20 bases in the middle. This CDR3 has 14 residues. The CDR3 region has the DNA TGTGCCAGCAGCCACCGGGACTCCTATGTTGGGCAGTTCTTC. This codes for CASSHRDSYVGQFF.

The V gene is TRBV19, the J gene TRBJ1-1, with 7 bases fitting TRBD1. CDR3 length equals 14 residues. Germline CDR1 reads LNHDA; CDR2 reads SQIVND (reference sequence). V gave up 5 bases and J gave up 3 bases; unmatched junction bases: 6. The CDR3 is CASSETGWDTEAFF. The CDR3 bases are TGTGCCAGTAGTGAGACAGGGTGGGACACTGAAGCTTTCTTT.

This clone was seen more than once but under ten times. The V and J genes are TRBV7-9 and TRBJ1-1, with 7 bases fitting TRBD1. Per germline, CDR1 SEHNR and CDR2 FQNEAQ (reference sequence). The CDR3 is 15 amino acids. V lost 1 base and J lost 3; bases outside the gene matches: 5. The CDR3 is CASSLDFRGYTEAFF. The CDR3, as DNA: TGTGCCAGCAGCTTAGATTTCAGGGGGTACACTGAAGCTTTCTTT.

V gene TRBV11-3 combines with J gene TRBJ2-1, with 12 bases aligning to TRBD2. J lost 7 bases, V lost 5 bases, and 6 bases had no gene match. This CDR3 contains 15 residues. From germline, CDR1 is SGHNT and CDR2 YENEEA. DNA for the CDR3: TGTGCCAGCAGCCTCAGACTAGCGGGGGAAAATGAGCAGTTCTTC. This encodes CASSLRLAGENEQFF.

V usage is TRBV19 and J usage is TRBJ2-7, with D tentatively TRBD2 (5 bases). The CDR3 runs to 12 residues. Between the trimmed V and J ends, which lost 3 bases and 6 bases, there was a span of 9 bases. Germline CDR1 is LNHDA and CDR2 is SQIVND (reference sequence). Here the CDR3 reads CASSIHGGEQYF. In DNA form, the CDR3 reads TGTGCCAGTAGTATTCACGGAGGCGAGCAGTACTTC.